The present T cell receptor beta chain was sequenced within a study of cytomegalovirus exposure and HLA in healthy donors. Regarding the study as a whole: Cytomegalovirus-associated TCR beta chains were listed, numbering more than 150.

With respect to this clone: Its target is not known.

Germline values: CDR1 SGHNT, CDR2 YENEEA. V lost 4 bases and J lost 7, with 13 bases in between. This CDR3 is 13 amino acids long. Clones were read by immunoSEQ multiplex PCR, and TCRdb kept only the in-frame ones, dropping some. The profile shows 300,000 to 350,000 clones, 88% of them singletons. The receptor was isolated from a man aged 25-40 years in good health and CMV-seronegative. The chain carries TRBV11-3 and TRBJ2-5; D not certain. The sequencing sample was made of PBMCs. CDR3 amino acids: CASSSQPYGTQYF. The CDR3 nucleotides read TGTGCCAGCAGCTCCCAACCTTACGGGACCCAGTACTTC.